The sequence of this TCR beta chain was determined in a study of T cells in women clearing cervical HPV infection. Study as a whole: Case blood drawn at lesion detection; control blood after infection cleared.

The CDR3 sequence is 16 residues long. Trimming cost V 5 bases and J 4 bases; bases outside gene matches: 8. Germline-derived CDR1 and CDR2 are SGHNT and YYREEE (reference sequence). Data came from immunoSEQ multiplex PCR; TCRdb stores just in-frame clones and leaves some out. Its listing shows fewer than 35,000 clones. Prevalent HPV16 infections were excluded; only incident single HPV16 infections included. MY09/MY11 PCR detected cervical HPV DNA; dot-blot assigned genotypes. As regards this clone: The read terminates 3 residues ahead of where the CDR3 ends, so the germline J gene completes it.

Sequencing used blood buffy coat. This TCR was sampled from a woman aged 18-70 years with a cervical HPV16 infection that either progressed to CIN3+ or cleared (not recorded which). The rearrangement links TRBV5-4 to TRBJ2-1; 11 bases align to TRBD2. CDR3 residues: CASRSGTSGSYNEQFF. The CDR3 DNA, read in part, is TGTGCCAGCAGGTCGGGGACTAGCGGCTCTTACAATGAG.